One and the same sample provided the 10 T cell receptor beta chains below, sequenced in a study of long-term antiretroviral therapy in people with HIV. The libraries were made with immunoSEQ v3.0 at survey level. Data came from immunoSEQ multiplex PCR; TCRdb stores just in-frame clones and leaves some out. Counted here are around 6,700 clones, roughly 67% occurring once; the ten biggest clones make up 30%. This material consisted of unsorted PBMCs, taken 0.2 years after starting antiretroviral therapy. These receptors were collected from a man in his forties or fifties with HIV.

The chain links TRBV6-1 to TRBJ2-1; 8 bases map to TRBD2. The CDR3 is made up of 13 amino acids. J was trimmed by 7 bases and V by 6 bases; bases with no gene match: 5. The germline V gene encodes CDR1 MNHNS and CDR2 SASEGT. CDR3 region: CASRPGGGNEQFF. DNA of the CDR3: TGTGCCAGCAGGCCGGGGGGGGGAAATGAGCAGTTCTTC.

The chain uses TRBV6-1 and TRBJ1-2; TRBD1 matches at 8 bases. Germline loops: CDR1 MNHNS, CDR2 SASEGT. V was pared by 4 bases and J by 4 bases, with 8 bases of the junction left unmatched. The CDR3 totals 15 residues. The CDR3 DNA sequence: TGTGCCAGCAGTGTACTACTGACAGGGGCCTATGGCTACACCTTC. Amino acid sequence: CASSVLLTGAYGYTF.

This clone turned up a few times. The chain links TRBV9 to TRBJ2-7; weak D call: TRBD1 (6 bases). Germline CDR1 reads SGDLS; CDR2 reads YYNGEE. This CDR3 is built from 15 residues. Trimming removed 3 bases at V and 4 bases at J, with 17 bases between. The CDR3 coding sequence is TGTGCCAGCAGCGCCGGCAGGGGCATAGTTTACGAGCAGTACTTC. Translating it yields CASSAGRGIVYEQYF.

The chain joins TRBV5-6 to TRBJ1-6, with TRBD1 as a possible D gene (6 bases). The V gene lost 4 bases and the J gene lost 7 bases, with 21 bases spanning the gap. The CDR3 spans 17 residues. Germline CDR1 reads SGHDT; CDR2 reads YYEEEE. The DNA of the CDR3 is TGTGCCAGCAGCCCCTACGCGGGGGGCGCTTCCAATTCACCCCTCCACTTT. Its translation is CASSPYAGGASNSPLHF.

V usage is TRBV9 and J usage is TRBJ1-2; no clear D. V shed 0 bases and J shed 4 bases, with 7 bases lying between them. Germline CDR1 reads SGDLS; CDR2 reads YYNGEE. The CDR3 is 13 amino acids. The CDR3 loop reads CASSVEVGYGYTF. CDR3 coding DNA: TGTGCCAGCAGCGTAGAAGTGGGCTATGGCTACACCTTC.

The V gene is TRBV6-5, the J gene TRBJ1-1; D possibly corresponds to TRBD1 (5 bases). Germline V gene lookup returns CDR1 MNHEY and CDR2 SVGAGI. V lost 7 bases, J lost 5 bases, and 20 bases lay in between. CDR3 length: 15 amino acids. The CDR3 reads CASTHLVPGKTEAFF. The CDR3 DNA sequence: TGTGCCAGCACCCACTTGGTCCCAGGGAAGACTGAAGCTTTCTTT.

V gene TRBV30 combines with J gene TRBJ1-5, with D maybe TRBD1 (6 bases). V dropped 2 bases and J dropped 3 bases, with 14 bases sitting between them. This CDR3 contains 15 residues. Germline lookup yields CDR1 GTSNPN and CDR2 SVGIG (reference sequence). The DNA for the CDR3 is TGTGCCTGGAGTATCCCAGGGGCCCCCAATCAGCCCCAGCATTTT. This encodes CAWSIPGAPNQPQHF.

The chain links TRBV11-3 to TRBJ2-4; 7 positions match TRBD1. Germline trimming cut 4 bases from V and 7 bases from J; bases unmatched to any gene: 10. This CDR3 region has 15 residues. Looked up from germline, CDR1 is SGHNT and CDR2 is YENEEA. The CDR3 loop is CASSSATGVRNIQYF. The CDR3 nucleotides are TGTGCCAGCAGCTCGGCAACAGGGGTCCGGAACATTCAGTACTTC.

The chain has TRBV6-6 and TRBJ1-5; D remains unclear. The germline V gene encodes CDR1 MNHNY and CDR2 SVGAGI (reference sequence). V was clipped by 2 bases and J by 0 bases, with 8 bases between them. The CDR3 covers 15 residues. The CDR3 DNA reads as TGTGCCAGCAGTTACCCGGGTTATAGCAATCAGCCCCAGCATTTT. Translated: CASSYPGYSNQPQHF.

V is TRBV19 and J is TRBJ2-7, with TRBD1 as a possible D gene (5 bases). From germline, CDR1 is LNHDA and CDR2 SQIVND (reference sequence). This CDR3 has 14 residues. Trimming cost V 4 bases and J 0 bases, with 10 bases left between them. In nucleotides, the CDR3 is TGTGCCAGTAGTACCGGACACAGCTCCTACGAGCAGTACTTC. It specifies CASSTGHSSYEQYF.